Sequencing of this T cell receptor beta chain was carried out in a study of response to subunit inactivated influenza vaccine. A few counts support this clonotype. TCRdb itself ran the RT-PCR reads through MiXCR, one entry per CDR3 protein. The table has almost 600,000 distinct CDR3 sequences, 13% to 15% seen once. Trimming left V 4 bases short and J 2 bases short, with 14 bases between. Per the germline V gene, CDR1 is LGHNA and CDR2 is YNFKEQ. The CDR3 covers 15 residues. The J gene is TRBJ2-5, the V gene TRBV4-2, with D possibly matching TRBD1 (6 bases). Sequencing was performed on PBMCs from blood, taken about 13 days after vaccination. The sequence was collected from a man aged 50-59 years who received an inactivated influenza vaccine. For the CDR3, the DNA is TGTGCCAGCAGCCCGACAGGACGACAACAAGAGACCCAGTACTTC. Encoded protein: CASSPTGRQQETQYF.